This T cell receptor (beta chain) was sequenced during a study of identical twins. This clonotype has at least ten counts. This CDR3 is built from 13 residues. Looked up from germline, CDR1 is ENHRY and CDR2 is SYGVKD. V was pared by 2 bases and J by 6 bases, with 8 bases between. In TCRdb, the 5' RACE reads were re-called with MiXCR into one record per CDR3 protein. The data contain under 900,000 distinct CDR3 sequences, about 12% of them singletons. The same sample was also used in a study of yellow fever vaccine responses in identical twins.

The clonotype originates from a woman aged 18-29 years in good health. This chain uses TRBV10-3 with TRBJ2-1; the D is unclear. The sequencing sample was made of PBMCs. CDR3: CAISEGYPNEQFF. The CDR3 DNA sequence: TGTGCCATCAGTGAGGGGTATCCCAATGAGCAGTTCTTC.